The clone carrying this TCR beta chain appeared once. This specimen belongs to a study of blood T cell repertoires in COVID-19. Turning to the study itself: The United States, Italy and Spain supplied acute and convalescent COVID-19 samples. PBMCs, B-cell-depleted T cells, or T cells provided the cDNA or gDNA that made up the material.

Clones were read by immunoSEQ multiplex PCR, and TCRdb kept only the in-frame ones, dropping some. The profile shows some 80,000 clones, over 60% of them singletons. Looked up from germline, CDR1 is SGHVS and CDR2 is FNYEAQ. The CDR3 spans 14 residues. V was cut by 4 bases and J by 4 bases, with 12 bases left in between. The TCR was taken from a woman aged 80 or over with active or convalescent COVID-19. Sequencing was carried out using peripheral blood. The chain employs TRBV7-6 and TRBJ2-3; maybe TRBD1 (6 bases). The CDR3 nucleotides read TGTGCCAGCAGCTCTTGGACAGATGCAGATACGCAGTATTTT. It specifies CASSSWTDADTQYF.